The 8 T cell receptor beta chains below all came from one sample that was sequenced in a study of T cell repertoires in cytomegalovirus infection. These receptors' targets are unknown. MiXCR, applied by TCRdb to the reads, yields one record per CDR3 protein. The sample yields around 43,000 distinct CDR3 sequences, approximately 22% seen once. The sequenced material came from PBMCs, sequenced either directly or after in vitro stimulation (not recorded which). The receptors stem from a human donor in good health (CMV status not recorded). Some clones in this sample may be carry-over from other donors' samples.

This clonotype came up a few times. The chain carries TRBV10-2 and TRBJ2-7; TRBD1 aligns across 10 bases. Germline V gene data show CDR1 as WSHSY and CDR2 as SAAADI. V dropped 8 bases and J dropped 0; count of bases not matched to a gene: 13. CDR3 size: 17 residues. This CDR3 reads CASDRGQGIASSYEQYF. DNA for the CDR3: TGCGCCAGCGACAGGGGGCAAGGAATCGCAAGCTCCTACGAGCAGTACTTC.

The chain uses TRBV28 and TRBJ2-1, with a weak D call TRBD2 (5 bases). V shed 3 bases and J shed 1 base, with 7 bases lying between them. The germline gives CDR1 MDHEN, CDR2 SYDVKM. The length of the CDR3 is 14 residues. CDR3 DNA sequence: TGTGCCAGCAGTTTGAGGGATTCCTACAATGAGCAGTTCTTC. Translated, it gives CASSLRDSYNEQFF.

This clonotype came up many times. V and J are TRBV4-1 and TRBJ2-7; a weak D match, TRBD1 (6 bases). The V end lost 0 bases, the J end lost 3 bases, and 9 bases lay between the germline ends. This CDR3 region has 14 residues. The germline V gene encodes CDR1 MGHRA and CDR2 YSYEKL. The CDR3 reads CASSQDPTGYEQYF. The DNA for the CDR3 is TGCGCCAGCAGCCAAGACCCGACAGGCTACGAGCAGTACTTC.

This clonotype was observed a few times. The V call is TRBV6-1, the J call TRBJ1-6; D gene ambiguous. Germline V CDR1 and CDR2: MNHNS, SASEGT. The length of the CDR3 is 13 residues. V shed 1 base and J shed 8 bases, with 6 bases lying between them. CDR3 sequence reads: CASSEGADSPLHF. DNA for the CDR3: TGTGCCAGCAGTGAAGGGGCAGATTCACCCCTCCACTTT.

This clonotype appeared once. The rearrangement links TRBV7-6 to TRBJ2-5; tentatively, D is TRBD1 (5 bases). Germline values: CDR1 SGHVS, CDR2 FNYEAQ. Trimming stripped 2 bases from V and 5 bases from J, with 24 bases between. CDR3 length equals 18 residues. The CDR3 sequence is CASSLFGVGTTGVETQYF. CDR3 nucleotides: TGTGCCAGCAGCTTATTTGGCGTTGGCACAACAGGAGTGGAGACCCAGTACTTC.

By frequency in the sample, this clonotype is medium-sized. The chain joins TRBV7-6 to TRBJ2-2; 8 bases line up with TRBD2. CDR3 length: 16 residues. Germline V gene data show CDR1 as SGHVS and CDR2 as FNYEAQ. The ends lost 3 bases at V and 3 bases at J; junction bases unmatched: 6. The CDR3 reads CASSLFDGRDTGELFF. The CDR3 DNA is TGTGCCAGCAGCTTGTTTGACGGGAGGGACACCGGGGAGCTGTTTTTT.

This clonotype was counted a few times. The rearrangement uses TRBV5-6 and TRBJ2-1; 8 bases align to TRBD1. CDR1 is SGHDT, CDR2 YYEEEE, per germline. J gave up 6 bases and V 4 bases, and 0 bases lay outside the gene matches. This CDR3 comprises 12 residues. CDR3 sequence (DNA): TGTGCCAGCAGCACAGGGGGCAATGAGCAGTTCTTC. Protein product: CASSTGGNEQFF.

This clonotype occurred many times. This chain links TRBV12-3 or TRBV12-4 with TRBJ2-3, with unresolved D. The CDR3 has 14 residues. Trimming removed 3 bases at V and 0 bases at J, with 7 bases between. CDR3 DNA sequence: TGTGCCAGCAGTTTCGTGGGTAGCACAGATACGCAGTATTTT. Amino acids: CASSFVGSTDTQYF.